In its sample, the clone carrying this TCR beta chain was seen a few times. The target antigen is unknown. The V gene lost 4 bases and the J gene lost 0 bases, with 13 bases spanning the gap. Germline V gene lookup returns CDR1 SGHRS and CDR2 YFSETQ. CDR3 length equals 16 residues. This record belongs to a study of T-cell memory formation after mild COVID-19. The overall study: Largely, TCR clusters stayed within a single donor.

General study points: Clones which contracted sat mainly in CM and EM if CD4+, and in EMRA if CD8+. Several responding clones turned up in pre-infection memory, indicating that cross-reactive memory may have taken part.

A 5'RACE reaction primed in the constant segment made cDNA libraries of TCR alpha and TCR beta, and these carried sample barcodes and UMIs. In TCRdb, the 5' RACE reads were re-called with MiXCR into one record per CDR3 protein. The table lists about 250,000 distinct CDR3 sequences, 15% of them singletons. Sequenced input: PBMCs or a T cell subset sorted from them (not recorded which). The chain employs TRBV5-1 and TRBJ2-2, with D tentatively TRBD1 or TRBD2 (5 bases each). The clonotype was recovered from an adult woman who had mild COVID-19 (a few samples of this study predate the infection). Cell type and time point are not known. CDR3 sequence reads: CASSATGTTNTGELFF. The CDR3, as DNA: TGCGCCAGCAGCGCCACCGGGACGACGAACACCGGGGAGCTGTTTTTT. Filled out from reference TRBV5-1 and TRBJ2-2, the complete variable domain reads KAGVTQTPRYLIKTRGQQVTLSCSPISGHRSVSWYQQTPGQGLQFLFEYFSETQRNKGNFPGRFSGRQFSNSRSEMNVSTLELGDSALYLCASSATGTTNTGELFFGEGSRLTVL.